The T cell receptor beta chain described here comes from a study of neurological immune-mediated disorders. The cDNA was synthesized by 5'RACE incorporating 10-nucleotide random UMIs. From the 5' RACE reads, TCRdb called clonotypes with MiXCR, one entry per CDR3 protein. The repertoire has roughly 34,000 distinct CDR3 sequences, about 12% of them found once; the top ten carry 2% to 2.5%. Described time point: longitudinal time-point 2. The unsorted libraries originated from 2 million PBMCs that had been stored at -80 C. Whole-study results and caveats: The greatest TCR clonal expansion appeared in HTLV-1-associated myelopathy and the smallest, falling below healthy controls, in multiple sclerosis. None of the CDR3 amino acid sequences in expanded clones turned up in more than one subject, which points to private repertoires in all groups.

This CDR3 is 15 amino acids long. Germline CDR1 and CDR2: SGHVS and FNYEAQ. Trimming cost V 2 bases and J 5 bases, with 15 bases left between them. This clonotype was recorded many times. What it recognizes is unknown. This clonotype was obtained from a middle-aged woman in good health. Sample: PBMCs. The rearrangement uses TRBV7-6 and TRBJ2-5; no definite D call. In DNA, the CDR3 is TGTGCCAGCAGCTTAATCTCAGCGAACCCGGAGACCCAGTACTTC. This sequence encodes CASSLISANPETQYF.